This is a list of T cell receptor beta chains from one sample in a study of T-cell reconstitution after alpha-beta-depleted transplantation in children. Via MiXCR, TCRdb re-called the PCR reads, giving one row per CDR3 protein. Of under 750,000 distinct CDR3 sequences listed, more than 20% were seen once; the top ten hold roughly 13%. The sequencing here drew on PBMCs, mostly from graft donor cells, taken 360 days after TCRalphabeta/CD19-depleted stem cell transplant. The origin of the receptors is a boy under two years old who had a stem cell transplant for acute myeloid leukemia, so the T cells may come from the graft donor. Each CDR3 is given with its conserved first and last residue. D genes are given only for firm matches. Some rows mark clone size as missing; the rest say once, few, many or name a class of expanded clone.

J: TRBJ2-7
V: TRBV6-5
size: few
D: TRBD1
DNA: TGTGCCAGCAGCACCGACAGGGCCAAGACCTACGAGCAGTACTTC
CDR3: CASSTDRAKTYEQYF

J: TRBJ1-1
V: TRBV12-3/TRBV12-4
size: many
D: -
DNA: TGTGCCAGCAGTTTATATCGGGTCAGGGGGAACACTGAAGCTTTCTTT
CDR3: CASSLYRVRGNTEAFF

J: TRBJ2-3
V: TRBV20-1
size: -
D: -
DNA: TGCAGTGCTAGAGATCCAGCGGGCTTTGCGGATACGCAGTATTTT
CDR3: CSARDPAGFADTQYF

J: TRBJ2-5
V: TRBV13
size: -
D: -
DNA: TGTGCCAGCAGCTTTCGGACAGAAGAGACCCAGTACTTC
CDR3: CASSFRTEETQYF

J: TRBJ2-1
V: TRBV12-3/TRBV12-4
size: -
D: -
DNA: TGTGCCAGCAGTTTATCAGGGCTGGACAATGAGCAGTTCTTC
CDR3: CASSLSGLDNEQFF

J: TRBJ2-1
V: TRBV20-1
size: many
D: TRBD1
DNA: TGCAGTGCTAGAGATCCGGGACAGGGGCTTCGAAATGAGCAGTTCTTC
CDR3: CSARDPGQGLRNEQFF

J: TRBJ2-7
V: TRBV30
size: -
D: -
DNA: TGTGCCTGGAGTGTACTAGGACCCTACGAGCAGTACTTC
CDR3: CAWSVLGPYEQYF

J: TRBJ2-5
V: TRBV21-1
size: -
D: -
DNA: TGTGCCAGCAGCCCCGAGACAGGGGCCCAGAGAGGAGAGACCCAGTACTTC
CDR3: CASSPETGAQRGETQYF

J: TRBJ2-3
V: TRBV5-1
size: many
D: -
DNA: TGCGCCAGCAGCTTCCAGCAAATGCAGTATTTT
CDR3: CASSFQQMQYF

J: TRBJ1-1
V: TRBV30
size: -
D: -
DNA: TGTGCCTGGAGTTCCGGGGCCAGAAACACTGAAGCTTTCTTT
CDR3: CAWSSGARNTEAFF

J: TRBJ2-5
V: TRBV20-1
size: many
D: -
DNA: TGCAGTGCCCGTGTTCGGGTCCCTCAAGAGACCCAGTACTTC
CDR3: CSARVRVPQETQYF

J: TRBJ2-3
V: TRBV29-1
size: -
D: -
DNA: TGCAGCGTAGGGGCCCCAGATACGCAGTATTTT
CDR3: CSVGAPDTQYF

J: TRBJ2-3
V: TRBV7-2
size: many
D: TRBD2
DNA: TGTGCCAGCAGCCCCCAAGAAGCGGGGAAGATCACAGATACGCAGTATTTT
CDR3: CASSPQEAGKITDTQYF

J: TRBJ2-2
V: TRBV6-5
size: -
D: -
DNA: TGTGCCAGCAGTTCCCGATCCCGGGACAAGGGCGGTCGGCTGTTTTTT
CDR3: CASSSRSRDKGGRLFF

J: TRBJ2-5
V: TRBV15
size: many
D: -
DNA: TGTGCCACCAGCAGAGGTGGGGCTCAAGAGACCCAGTACTTC
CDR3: CATSRGGAQETQYF

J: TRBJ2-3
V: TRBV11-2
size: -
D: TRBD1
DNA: TGTGCCAGCAGTGCTCGCAGGGGGAAGGGCCTTAGCACAGATACGCAGTATTTT
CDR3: CASSARRGKGLSTDTQYF

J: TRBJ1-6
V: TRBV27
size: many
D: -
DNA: TGTGCCAGCAGTTTTTTTCCTCATACTACTAATTCACCCCTCCACTTT
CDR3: CASSFFPHTTNSPLHF

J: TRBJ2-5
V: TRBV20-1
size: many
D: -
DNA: TGCAGTGCTAGAGATGGCGGGGAGACCCAGTACTTC
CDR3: CSARDGGETQYF

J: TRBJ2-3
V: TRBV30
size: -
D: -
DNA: TGTGCCTGGAGTAGAGTAGGGGGAGGGTCAGATACGCAGTATTTT
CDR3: CAWSRVGGGSDTQYF

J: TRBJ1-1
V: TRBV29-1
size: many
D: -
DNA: TGCAGCGTTGTGCCAGATCATGAAGCTTTCTTT
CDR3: CSVVPDHEAFF

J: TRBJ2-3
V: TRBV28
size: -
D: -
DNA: TGTGCCAGCAGTGCAGCGGATACGCAGTATTTT
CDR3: CASSAADTQYF

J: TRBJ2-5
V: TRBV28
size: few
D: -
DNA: TGTGCCAGCAGTTTGCGGGCACAAGAGACCCAGTACTTC
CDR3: CASSLRAQETQYF

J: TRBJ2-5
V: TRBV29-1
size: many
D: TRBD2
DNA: TGCAGCGCCTTGGGCAGCGGGGGGGAGACCCAGTACTTC
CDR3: CSALGSGGETQYF

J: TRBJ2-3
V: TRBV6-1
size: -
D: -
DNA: TGTGCCAGCAGTGAGACAGCAGATACGCAGTATTTT
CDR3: CASSETADTQYF

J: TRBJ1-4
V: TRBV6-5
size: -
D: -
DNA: TGTGCCAGCAGTTACTCGGTGAGAGAAAAACTGTTTTTT
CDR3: CASSYSVREKLFF

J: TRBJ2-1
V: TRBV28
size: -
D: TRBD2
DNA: TGTGCCAGCAGTACCCGACTAGCGGGTTACAATGAGCAGTTCTTC
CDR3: CASSTRLAGYNEQFF

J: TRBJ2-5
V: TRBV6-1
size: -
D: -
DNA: TGTGCCAGCAGTGAAGTGGGACGCCAAGAGACCCAGTACTTC
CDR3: CASSEVGRQETQYF

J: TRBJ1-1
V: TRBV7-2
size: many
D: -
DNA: TGTGCCAGCAGCTTAGCCACACCCGTCACTGAAGCTTTCTTT
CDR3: CASSLATPVTEAFF

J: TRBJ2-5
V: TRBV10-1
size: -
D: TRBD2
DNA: TGCGCCAGCAGTGACATGGGGTCGGGAGGCCAAGAGACCCAGTACTTC
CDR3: CASSDMGSGGQETQYF

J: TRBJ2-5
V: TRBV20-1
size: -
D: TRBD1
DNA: TGCAGTGCTAGAGACTGGGACAGAGAAGAGACCCAGTACTTC
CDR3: CSARDWDREETQYF

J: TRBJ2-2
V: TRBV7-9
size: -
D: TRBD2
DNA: TGTGCCAGCAGCTTAAGGACTAGCGATAACACCGGGGAGCTGTTTTTT
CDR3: CASSLRTSDNTGELFF

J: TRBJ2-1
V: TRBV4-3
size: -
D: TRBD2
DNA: TGCGCCAGCAGCCAGGCAATTAGCGGGGGGACCTACAATGAGCAGTTCTTC
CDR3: CASSQAISGGTYNEQFF

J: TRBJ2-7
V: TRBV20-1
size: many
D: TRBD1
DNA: TGCAGTGCGAGGACAGGGAGTCCCTACGAGCAGTACTTC
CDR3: CSARTGSPYEQYF

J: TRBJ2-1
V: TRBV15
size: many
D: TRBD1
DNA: TGTGCCACCAGCAGAGTCAGTGGCAGGGGGCCTATTAATCCGAATGAGCAGTTCTTC
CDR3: CATSRVSGRGPINPNEQFF

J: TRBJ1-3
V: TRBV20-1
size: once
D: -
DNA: TGCAGTGCCTGGGGGCTTGGAAACACCATATATTTT
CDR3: CSAWGLGNTIYF

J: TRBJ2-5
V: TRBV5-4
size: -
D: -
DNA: TGTGCCAGCAGCAGAGGGACTGAGACCCAGTACTTC
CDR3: CASSRGTETQYF

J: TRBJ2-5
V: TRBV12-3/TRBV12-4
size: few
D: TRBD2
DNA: TGTGCCAGCAGGGCGGGGGTGGTAGAGACCCAGTACTTC
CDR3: CASRAGVVETQYF

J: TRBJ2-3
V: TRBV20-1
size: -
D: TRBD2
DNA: TGCAGTGCCCCCCGAGCTAGCGGGGGGGCATGGGCAGATACGCAGTATTTT
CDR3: CSAPRASGGAWADTQYF

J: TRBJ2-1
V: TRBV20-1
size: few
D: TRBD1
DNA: TGCAGTGCTAGAGACGGGACAGGGAATTTTAATGAGCAGTTCTTC
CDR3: CSARDGTGNFNEQFF

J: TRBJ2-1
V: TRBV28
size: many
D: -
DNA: TGTGCCAGCATGTTCTTCAGTGGGTACAATGAGCAGTTCTTC
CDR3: CASMFFSGYNEQFF

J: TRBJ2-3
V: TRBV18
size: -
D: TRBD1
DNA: TGTGCCAGCTCACCACGACAGGGGCGGTGGGATACGCAGTATTTT
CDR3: CASSPRQGRWDTQYF

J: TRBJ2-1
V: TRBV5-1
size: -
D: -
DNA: TGCGCCAGCAGCTCTCCTACTTTAAGACAGGACACCTCAACGGGGAGAAATGAGCAGTTCTTC
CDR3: CASSSPTLRQDTSTGRNEQFF

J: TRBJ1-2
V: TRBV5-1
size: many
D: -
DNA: TGCGCCAGCAGCTTGGACCGGGGGCGGGATGGCTACACCTTC
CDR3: CASSLDRGRDGYTF

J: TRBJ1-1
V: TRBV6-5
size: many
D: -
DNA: TGTGCCAGCAGTTACTTAAATTCGGGCCGGAACACTGAAGCTTTCTTT
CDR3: CASSYLNSGRNTEAFF

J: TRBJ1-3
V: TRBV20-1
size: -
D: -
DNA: TGCAGTGCTAGCTCAGGGGAGAACACCATATATTTT
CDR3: CSASSGENTIYF

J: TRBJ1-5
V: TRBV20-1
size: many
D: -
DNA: TGCAGTGCTAGACGGGGGGGGAATCAGCCCCAGCATTTT
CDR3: CSARRGGNQPQHF

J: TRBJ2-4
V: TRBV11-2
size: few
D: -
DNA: TGTGCCAGCAGCTTAGAGGGGATGGGGAAAAACATTCAGTACTTC
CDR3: CASSLEGMGKNIQYF

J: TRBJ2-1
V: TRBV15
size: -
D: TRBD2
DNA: TGTGCCACCGGAGTAGCGGGGGACAATGAGCAGTTCTTC
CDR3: CATGVAGDNEQFF

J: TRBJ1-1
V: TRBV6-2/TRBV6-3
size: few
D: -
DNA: TGTGCCAGCAGTTACCCTCATAGCAAAGCTTTCTTT
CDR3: CASSYPHSKAFF

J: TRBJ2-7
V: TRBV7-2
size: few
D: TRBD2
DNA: TGTGCCAGCAGCCCGACGGGGGGAGGGAACTACGAGCAGTACTTC
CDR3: CASSPTGGGNYEQYF

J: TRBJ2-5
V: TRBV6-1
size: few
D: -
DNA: TGTGCCAGCATGGAGGGAGAGACCCAGTACTTC
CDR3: CASMEGETQYF

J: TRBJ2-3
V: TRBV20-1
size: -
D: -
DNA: TGCAGTGCTAGTTTGGGGGCGTCAGATACGCAGTATTTT
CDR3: CSASLGASDTQYF

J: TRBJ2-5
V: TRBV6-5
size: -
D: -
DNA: TGTGCCAGCAGTTACTCGAGACTAGGGGAGACCCAGTACTTC
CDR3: CASSYSRLGETQYF

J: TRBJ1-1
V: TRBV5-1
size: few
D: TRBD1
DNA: TGCGCCAGCAGCTACAGGGGGGGGACAGAGAACACTGAAGCTTTCTTT
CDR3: CASSYRGGTENTEAFF

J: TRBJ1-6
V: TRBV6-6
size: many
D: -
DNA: TGTGCCAGCACCACCTTAACAAATTCACCCCTCCACTTT
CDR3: CASTTLTNSPLHF

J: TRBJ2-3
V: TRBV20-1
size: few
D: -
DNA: TGCAGTGCTAGAGATGATGAATCCGAGCGTTCCACAGATACGCAGTATTTT
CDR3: CSARDDESERSTDTQYF

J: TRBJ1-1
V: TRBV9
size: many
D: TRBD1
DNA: TGTGCCAGCAGCGTAGCTGGTGGGACAGAGATGAACACTGAAGCTTTCTTT
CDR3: CASSVAGGTEMNTEAFF

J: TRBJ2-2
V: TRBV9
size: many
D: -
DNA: TGTGCCAGCAGCCCCCTATATCTCGCGAACACCGGGGAGCTGTTTTTT
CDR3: CASSPLYLANTGELFF

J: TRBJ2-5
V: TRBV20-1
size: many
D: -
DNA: TGCAGTGCTCCCGACTTCGGTAGGCAAGAGACCCAGTACTTC
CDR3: CSAPDFGRQETQYF

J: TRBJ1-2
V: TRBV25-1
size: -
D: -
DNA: TGTGCCAGCAGTGATGGGCGTGGCTACACCTTC
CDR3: CASSDGRGYTF